The T cell receptor (beta chain) under discussion was sequenced for a study of T cells in Graves' hyperthyroidism and ophthalmopathy. The CDR3 length is 16 residues. V gave up 4 bases and J gave up 6 bases, with 22 bases separating them. Per the germline V gene, CDR1 is SNHLY and CDR2 is FYNNEI. This clonotype has at least ten counts. The antigen remains unidentified. Findings and limits, study-wide: Blood also showed most of the thyroid clonotypes that were expanded above 0.001.

Amplified regions were TCR beta CDR3 sequences from RNA transcripts. HTBI primers drove first-round RT-PCR of the TCR CDR3. TCRdb ran MiXCR on the multiplex PCR reads and lists one entry per CDR3 protein. Here the sample spans hundreds of thousands of distinct CDR3 sequences, around 46% being singletons. The chain combines TRBV2 with TRBJ2-7, with D possibly TRBD2 on 5 matching bases. Sequencing was done on a sample of peripheral blood or thyroid tissue (not recorded which). The TCR sequence derives from a woman aged 18-29 years with Graves' hyperthyroidism. CDR3 region: CASSGSRAAVYTEQYF. The CDR3 DNA reads TGTGCCAGCAGTGGATCCCGGGCAGCGGTCTATACCGAGCAGTACTTC.